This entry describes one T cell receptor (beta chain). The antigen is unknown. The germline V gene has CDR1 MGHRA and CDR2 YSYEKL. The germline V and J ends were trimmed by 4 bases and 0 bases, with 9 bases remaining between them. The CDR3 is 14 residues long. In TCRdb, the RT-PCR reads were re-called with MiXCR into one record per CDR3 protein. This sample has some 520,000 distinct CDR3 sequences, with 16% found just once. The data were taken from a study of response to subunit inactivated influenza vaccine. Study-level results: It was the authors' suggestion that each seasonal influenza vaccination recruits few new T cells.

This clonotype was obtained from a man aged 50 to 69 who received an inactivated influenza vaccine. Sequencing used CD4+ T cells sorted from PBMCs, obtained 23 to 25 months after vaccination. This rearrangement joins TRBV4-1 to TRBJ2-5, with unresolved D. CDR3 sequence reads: CASSPIGNQETQYF. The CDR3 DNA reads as TGCGCCAGCAGCCCCATAGGGAACCAAGAGACCCAGTACTTC.